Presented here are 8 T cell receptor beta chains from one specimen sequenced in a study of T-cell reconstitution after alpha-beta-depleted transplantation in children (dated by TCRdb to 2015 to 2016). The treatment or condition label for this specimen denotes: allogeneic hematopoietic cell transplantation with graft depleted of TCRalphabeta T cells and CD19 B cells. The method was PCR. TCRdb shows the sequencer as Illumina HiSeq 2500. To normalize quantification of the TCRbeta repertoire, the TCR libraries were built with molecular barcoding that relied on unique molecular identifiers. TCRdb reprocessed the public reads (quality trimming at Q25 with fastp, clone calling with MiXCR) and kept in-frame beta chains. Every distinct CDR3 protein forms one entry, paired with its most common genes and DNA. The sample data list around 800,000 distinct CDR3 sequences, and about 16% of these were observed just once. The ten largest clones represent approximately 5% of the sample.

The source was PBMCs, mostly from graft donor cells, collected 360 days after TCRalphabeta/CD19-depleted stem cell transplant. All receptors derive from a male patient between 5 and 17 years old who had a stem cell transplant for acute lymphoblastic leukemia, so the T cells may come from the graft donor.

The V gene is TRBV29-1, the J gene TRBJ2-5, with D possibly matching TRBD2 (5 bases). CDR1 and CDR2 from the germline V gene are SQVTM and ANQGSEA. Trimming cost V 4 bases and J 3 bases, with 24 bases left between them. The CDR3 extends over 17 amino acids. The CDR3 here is CSVASYGSTPGKETQYF. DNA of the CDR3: TGCAGCGTTGCCTCCTATGGGAGCACGCCCGGCAAAGAGACCCAGTACTTC.

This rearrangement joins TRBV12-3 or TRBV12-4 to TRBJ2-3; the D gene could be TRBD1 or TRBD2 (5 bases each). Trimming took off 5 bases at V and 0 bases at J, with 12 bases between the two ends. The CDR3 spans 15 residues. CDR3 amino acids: CASSRGLASTDTQYF. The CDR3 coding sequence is TGTGCCAGCAGTAGGGGCCTAGCTAGCACAGATACGCAGTATTTT.

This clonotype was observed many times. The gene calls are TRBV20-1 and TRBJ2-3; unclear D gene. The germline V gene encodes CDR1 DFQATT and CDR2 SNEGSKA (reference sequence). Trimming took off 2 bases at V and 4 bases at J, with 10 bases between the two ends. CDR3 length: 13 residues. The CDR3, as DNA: TGCAGTGCTAGAACCAATGAGGCAGATACGCAGTATTTT. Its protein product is CSARTNEADTQYF.

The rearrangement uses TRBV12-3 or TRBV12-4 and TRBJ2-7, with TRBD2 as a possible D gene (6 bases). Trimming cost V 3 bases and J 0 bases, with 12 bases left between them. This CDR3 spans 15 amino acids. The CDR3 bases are TGTGCCAGCAGTTTTAGGCGGGGTGCCTCCTACGAGCAGTACTTC. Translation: CASSFRRGASYEQYF.

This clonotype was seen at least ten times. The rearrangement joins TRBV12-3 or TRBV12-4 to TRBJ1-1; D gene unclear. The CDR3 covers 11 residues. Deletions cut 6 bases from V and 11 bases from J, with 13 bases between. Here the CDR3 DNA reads TGTGCCAGCAGCACCGGGATTGGGGCTTTCTTT. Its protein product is CASSTGIGAFF.

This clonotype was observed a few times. For the CDR3, the DNA is TGTGCCACCAGTGACCCGGGACAGTCCTATGGCTACACCTTC. This gives the protein CATSDPGQSYGYTF. V and J are TRBV24-1 and TRBJ1-2; TRBD1 agrees at 7 bases. V lost 4 bases, J lost 4 bases, and 5 bases stayed unmatched. CDR3 length equals 14 residues. Germline CDR1 KGHDR, CDR2 SFDVKD.

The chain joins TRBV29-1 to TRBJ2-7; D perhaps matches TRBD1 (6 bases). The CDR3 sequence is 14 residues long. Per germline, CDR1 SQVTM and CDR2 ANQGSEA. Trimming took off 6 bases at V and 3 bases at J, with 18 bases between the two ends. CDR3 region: CSVKHPGQNYEQYF. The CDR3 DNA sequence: TGCAGCGTCAAGCATCCGGGACAAAACTACGAGCAGTACTTC.

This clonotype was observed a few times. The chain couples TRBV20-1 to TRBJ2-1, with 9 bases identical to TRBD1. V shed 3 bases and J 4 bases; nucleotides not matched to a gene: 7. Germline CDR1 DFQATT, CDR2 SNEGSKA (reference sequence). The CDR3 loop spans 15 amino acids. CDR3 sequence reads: CSARDWDRVYNEQFF. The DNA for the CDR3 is TGCAGTGCTAGGGACTGGGACAGGGTGTACAATGAGCAGTTCTTC.